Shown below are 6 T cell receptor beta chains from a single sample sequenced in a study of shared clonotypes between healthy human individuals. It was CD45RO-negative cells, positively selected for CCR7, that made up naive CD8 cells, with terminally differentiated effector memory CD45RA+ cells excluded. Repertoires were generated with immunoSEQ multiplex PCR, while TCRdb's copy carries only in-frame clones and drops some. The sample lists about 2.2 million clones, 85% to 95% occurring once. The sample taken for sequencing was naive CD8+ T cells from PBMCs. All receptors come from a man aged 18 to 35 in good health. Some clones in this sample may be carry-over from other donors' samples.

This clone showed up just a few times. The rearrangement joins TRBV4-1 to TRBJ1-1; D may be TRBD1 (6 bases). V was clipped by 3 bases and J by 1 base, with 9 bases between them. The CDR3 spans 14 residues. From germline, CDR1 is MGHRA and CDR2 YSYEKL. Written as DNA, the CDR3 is TGCGCCAGCAGCCACTGGACAGAGAACACTGAAGCTTTCTTT. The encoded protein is CASSHWTENTEAFF.

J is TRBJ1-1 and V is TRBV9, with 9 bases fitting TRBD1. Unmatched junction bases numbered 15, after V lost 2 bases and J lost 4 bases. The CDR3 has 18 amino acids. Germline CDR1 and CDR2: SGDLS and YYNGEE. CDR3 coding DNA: TGTGCCAGCAGCGTGGGGGAAACCGGGACAGGGACGGGCACTGAAGCTTTCTTT. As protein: CASSVGETGTGTGTEAFF.

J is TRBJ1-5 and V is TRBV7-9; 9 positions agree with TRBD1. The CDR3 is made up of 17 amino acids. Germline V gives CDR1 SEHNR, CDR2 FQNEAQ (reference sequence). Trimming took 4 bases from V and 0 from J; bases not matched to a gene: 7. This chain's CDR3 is CASSSGTGLYSNQPQHF. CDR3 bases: TGTGCCAGCAGCTCAGGGACAGGGCTCTATAGCAATCAGCCCCAGCATTTT.

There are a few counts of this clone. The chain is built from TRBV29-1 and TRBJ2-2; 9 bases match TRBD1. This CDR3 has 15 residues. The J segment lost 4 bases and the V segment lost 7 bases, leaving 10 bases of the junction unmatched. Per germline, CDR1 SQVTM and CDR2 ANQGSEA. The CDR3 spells CSARTGTGRTGELFF. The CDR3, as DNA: TGCAGCGCCCGTACCGGGACAGGGCGCACCGGGGAGCTGTTTTTT.

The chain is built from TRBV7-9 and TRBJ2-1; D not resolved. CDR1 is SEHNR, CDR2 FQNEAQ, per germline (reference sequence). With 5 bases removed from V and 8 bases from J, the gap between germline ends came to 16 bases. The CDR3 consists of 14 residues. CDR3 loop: CASSPTSSVDEQFF. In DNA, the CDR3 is TGTGCCAGCAGCCCCACGTCCAGCGTCGATGAGCAGTTCTTC.

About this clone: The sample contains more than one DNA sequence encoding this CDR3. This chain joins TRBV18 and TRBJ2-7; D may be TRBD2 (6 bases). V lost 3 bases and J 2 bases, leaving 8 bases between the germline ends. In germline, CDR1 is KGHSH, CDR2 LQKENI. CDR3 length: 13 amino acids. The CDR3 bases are TGTGCCAGCTCACCGCGGGATGCCTACGAGCAGTACTTC. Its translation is CASSPRDAYEQYF.